Shown below are 5 T cell receptor beta chains from a single sample sequenced in a study of CD8 T cells in ankylosing spondylitis. MiXCR was run by TCRdb on the 5' RACE reads, yielding one entry per CDR3 protein. The sample holds approximately 540,000 distinct CDR3 sequences, 9.5% to 15% seen once. Study results and caveats: For ankylosing spondylitis blood, a TCR beta motif of 7 to 9 highly homologous variants appeared characteristic.

These receptors have no identified antigens. The specimen sequenced was blood, either unsorted or a sorted T cell fraction (not recorded which). The receptors here all came from a male donor with ankylosing spondylitis.

J is TRBJ1-1 and V is TRBV5-5; TRBD1 might be the D (5 bases). V lost 0 bases and J 4 bases, leaving 10 bases between the germline ends. The germline V gene has CDR1 SGHKS and CDR2 YYEKEE (reference sequence). The CDR3 sequence is 14 residues long. The CDR3: CASSLAGTGTEAFF. The CDR3 DNA reads as TGTGCCAGCAGCTTGGCCGGGACGGGCACTGAAGCTTTCTTT.

There are a few counts of this clonotype. The genes are TRBV24-1 and TRBJ2-1; 9 nucleotides match TRBD1. Per the germline V gene, CDR1 is KGHDR and CDR2 is SFDVKD. The CDR3 is 14 amino acids. V lost 7 bases and J lost 7; bases outside the gene matches: 7. The DNA for the CDR3 is TGTGCCACCAGCGGACAGGGGCTGCAGAATGAGCAGTTCTTC. Encoded protein: CATSGQGLQNEQFF.

The J gene is TRBJ1-3, the V gene TRBV24-1; D is unclear. Trimming cost V 3 bases and J 8 bases, with 16 bases left between them. The length of the CDR3 is 15 residues. Germline lookup yields CDR1 KGHDR and CDR2 SFDVKD. The chain's CDR3 is CATSDPRSTGDTIYF. The CDR3 nucleotides read TGTGCCACCAGTGATCCTCGCTCCACTGGGGACACCATATATTTT.

The rearrangement links TRBV6-2 or TRBV6-3 to TRBJ2-2; TRBD1 is a possible D gene (6 bases). Germline CDR1 is MNHEY and CDR2 is SVGEGT. V lost 5 bases, J lost 2 bases, and 21 bases lay in between. The CDR3 is 18 amino acids. The CDR3 DNA is TGTGCCAGCAGTCTCCATCCAGGGGCCCCCTCTAACACCGGGGAGCTGTTTTTT. Amino acid sequence: CASSLHPGAPSNTGELFF.

This clonotype was recorded many times. The chain uses TRBV7-6 and TRBJ1-5; D gene uncertain. Trimming stripped 0 bases from V and 4 bases from J, with 7 bases between. Germline CDR1 reads SGHVS; CDR2 reads FNYEAQ. The CDR3 totals 14 residues. CDR3 bases: TGTGCCAGCAGCTTAGCTCCATTTAATCAGCCCCAGCATTTT. This sequence encodes CASSLAPFNQPQHF.